This section outlines one TCR beta chain sequence together with its context. This receptor's antigen is unknown. The source of the sample is a study of monozygotic twins with inflammatory bowel disease (dated by TCRdb to between 2018 and 2021). About the full investigation: The full study comprised 28 monozygotic twin pairs: nine German pairs (four IBD-concordant, five IBD-discordant) and 19 IBD-discordant Danish pairs. The search for disease-associated traits relied mainly on comparing, within discordant pairs, IBD patients with their genetically identical healthy co-twins. Each individual had, on average, about 151 000 unique TCRalpha sequences and 181 000 unique TCRbeta sequences available for analysis.

Receptors were amplified or captured by 5' RACE. The input for every TCR library was 3,500 to 4,500 ng of total RNA. For each sample, cDNA synthesis with SMARTScribe reverse transcriptase was split into eight separate reactions. During cDNA synthesis, template switching was used to introduce unique molecular identifiers that contained a 6-nucleotide sample barcode. TCRalpha and TCRbeta cDNA was amplified by two nested PCRs of about 15 and 9 cycles, with bead purification after each PCR. Before amplification, cDNA was treated with uracil DNA-glycosylase and purified using the QIAquick PCR purification kit. The second PCR was the step at which Illumina TruSeq-compatible adapters and sample-specific barcodes were added. TapeStation and Qubit were used to check library quality and concentration, and roughly 4.9 ng of each library was pooled. Sequencing of pooled libraries was carried out on an Illumina HiSeq2500 single-index Rapid Run using 2 x 100 bp reads and custom sequencing primers. On the study's bioinformatics: MiGEC version 1.2.6 was used for UMI-based consensus assembly to correct PCR and sequencing errors. MiXCR version 2.1.1 was used for V(D)J alignment, clonotype assembly and CDR3 extraction. Normalisation of gene usage, clonotype sharing and MAIT/NKT TCR abundance was achieved by analysing the top 1000, 10 000 and 20 000 clonotypes per sample. Diversity was computed as the inverse Simpson index with the vegan R package after downsampling to 27 000 UMIs. Paired Mann-Whitney U tests on discordant twin pairs were used, with Benjamini-Hochberg multiple-testing correction. TCRdb reprocessed the reads and provides one entry for every CDR3 protein sequence; no DNA is given. These V and J calls derive from TCRdb rather than the authors' analysis. This sample's table contains approximately 150,000 distinct CDR3 sequences. Less than 8% of the sample comes from the top ten.

From each donor, a roughly 2.5 ml peripheral blood sample was drawn into PAXgene tubes and stored at -80 degrees C. Total RNA was isolated from whole blood with the PAXgene blood miRNA kit on an automated QIAcube, without T cell sorting. Peripheral blood from monozygotic twin pairs who were concordant or discordant for inflammatory bowel disease underwent deep TCRalpha and TCRbeta repertoire profiling using unique molecular barcoding. Smoking habits were recorded for all twin pairs, and each individual was classified as a current, former or never smoker. CDR1 and CDR2, looked up from the germline V gene, are SGHTA and FQGTGA. Inclusive of the bounding cysteine and phenylalanine, the CDR3 is 13 residues long. Only the protein is available. What the work shows at the level of the full study, not this receptor alone: Different T cell subtypes could not be distinguished in the analysis. Repertoire similarity did not differ between concordant and discordant twins, possibly due to limited statistical power. Background noise and inter-individual variability may have been introduced into the repertoires by the differing immunosuppressive treatments among patients. Fewer clonotypes were shared with other individuals by IBD patients than by healthy twins, most markedly in patients showing signs of disease activity. TCRbeta repertoire diversity, by inverse Simpson index, was decreased in IBD patients compared with their healthy co-twins. No single strong signal or clonotype linked to IBD turned up in the results, so the idea that one exists was not supported.

Sequencing was carried out using blood. Recombination linked TRBV7-3 to TRBJ2-7. The receptor was derived from a human donor with ulcerative colitis or Crohn's disease, or a healthy co-twin of an affected twin (not recorded which). The CDR3 corresponds to CASSLDLGYEQYF.